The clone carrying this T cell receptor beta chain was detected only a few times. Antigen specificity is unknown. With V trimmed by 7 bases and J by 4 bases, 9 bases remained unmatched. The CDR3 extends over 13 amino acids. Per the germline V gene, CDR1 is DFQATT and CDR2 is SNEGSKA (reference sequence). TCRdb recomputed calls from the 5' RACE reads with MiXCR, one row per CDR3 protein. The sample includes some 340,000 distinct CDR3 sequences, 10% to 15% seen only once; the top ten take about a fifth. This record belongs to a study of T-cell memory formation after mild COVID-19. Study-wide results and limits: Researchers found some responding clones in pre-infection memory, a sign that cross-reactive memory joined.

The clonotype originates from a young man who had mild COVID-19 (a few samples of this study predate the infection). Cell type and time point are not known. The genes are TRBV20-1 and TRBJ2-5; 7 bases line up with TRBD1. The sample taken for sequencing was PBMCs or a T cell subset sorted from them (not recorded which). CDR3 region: CSGEGQFGETQYF. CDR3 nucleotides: TGCAGTGGTGAGGGACAGTTCGGAGAGACCCAGTACTTC.